This T cell receptor (beta chain) was observed in a study of cytomegalovirus exposure and HLA in healthy donors. Trimming took off 3 bases at V and 4 bases at J, with 11 bases between the two ends. This CDR3 is 14 amino acids long. Germline CDR1 is MGHRA and CDR2 is YSYEKL. 13 Jbeta primers and 60 Vbeta primers were used for the PCR. TCRdb's table, derived via immunoSEQ multiplex PCR, lists solely in-frame clones and lacks some. Among 160,000 or so clones listed, roughly three quarters were seen once. Sequencing was performed on PBMCs. The chain is built from TRBV4-1 and TRBJ2-3; maybe TRBD2 (5 bases). The TCR comes from a man between 18 and 35 years old in good health and CMV-seropositive. The CDR3 DNA sequence: TGCGCCAGCAGCCATTCTAGCCCTGCAGATACGCAGTATTTT. Translation: CASSHSSPADTQYF.